This T cell receptor (beta chain) was obtained from a study of T cell responses to AZD1222 COVID-19 vaccine. Study-level findings and limits: Repertoire collection took place solely once the T cell response had peaked. It should be noted that donors were predominantly white British and more often female, and clonal diversity was possibly underestimated. Spike-wide coverage was observed for vaccine-associated CD4 TCRs, with dominant responses at 160-218 and 743-854. Just a handful of AZD1222 recipients were seropositive at baseline.

This clone was seen a single time. The antigen is unknown. The length of the CDR3 is 14 residues. The V and J ends lost 1 base and 6 bases respectively, with 12 bases between them. CDR1 and CDR2 from the germline V gene are SGHTA and FQGNSA. Repertoires were generated with immunoSEQ multiplex PCR, while TCRdb's copy carries only in-frame clones and drops some. The sample has about 75,000 clones; about 91% are singletons. The rearrangement joins TRBV7-2 to TRBJ1-2, with D tentatively TRBD1 (5 bases). This TCR came from an adult who received the MenACWY meningococcal vaccine as a control. The source was peripheral blood, collected 28 days after the second dose of the MenACWY control vaccine. CDR3 sequence: CASSLGPGIDGYTF. In DNA form, the CDR3 reads TGTGCCAGCAGCTTAGGTCCAGGGATTGATGGCTACACCTTC.